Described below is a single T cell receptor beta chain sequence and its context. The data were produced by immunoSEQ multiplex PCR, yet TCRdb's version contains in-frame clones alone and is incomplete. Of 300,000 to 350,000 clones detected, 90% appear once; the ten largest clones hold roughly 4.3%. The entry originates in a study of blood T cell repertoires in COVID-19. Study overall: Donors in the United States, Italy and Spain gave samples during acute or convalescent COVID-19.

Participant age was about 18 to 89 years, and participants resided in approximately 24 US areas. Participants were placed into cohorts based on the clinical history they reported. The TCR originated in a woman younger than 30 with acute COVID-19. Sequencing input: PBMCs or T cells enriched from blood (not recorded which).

The CDR3 DNA reads as TGTGCCAGCGGGACAGGAAAGTGGCTGACTAGCGGGAGTTCAGATACGCAGTATTTT. This sequence encodes CASGTGKWLTSGSSDTQYF. The chain recombines TRBV11-2 with TRBJ2-3; 12 bases are shared with TRBD2. With V trimmed by 8 bases and J by 4 bases, 19 bases remained unmatched. The germline gives CDR1 SGHAT, CDR2 FQNNGV. This CDR3 is built from 19 residues. Looking up the rest from reference TRBV11-2 and TRBJ2-3 gives the full variable domain: EAGVAQSPRYKIIEKRQSVAFWCNPISGHATLYWYQQILGQGPKLLIQFQNNGVVDDSQLPKDRFSAERLKGVDSTLKIQPAKLEDSAVYLCASGTGKWLTSGSSDTQYFGPGTRLTVL.